This TCR beta chain originates from a study of tumor-infiltrating lymphocytes in primary liver carcinoma. The CDR3 is 15 residues long. CDR1 is SGHRS and CDR2 is YFSETQ in the germline V gene. TCR beta cDNA was prepared out of around 460 ng total RNA by means of a constant-region primer. Three nested multiplex PCR rounds of slightly modified ARM-PCR generated TCR beta libraries. In the first two PCR rounds, TRBV1-TRBV30 forward primers were paired with a C-beta reverse primer, and each round lasted roughly 10 cycles. A single record per CDR3 protein comes from TCRdb applying MiXCR to the multiplex PCR reads. The table lists 90,000 to 110,000 distinct CDR3 sequences, approximately 78% of them singletons, with about 20% in the top ten. The table lists this clonotype with a few counts. Mismatch with germline at one junction end may stem from a read error. Unsorted bulk tissue, about 17-33 mg of it, served as the source for co-extraction of RNA and DNA.

V is TRBV5-1 and J is TRBJ1-1; possible D gene TRBD1, 6 bases. The source material was liver tumor tissue from sampling region 3. Subset here: tumor region T3, left-lateral pole. The receptor's source is a man aged 35 to 55 with primary liver carcinoma and hepatitis B virus infection. CDR3: CASSDRPGWNTKAFF. The CDR3 DNA reads as TGTGCCAGCAGCGACAGGCCGGGGTGGAACACTAAAGCTTTCTTT.